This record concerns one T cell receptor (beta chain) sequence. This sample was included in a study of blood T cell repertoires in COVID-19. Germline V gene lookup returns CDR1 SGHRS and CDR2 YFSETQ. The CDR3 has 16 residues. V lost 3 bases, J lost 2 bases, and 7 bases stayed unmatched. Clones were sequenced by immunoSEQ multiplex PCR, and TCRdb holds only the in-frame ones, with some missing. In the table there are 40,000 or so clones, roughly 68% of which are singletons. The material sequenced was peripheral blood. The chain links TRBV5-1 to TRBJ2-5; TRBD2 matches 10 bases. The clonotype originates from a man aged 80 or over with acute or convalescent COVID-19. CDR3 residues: CASSSIGTSAQETQYF. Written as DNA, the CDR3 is TGCGCCAGCAGCTCAATTGGGACTAGCGCTCAAGAGACCCAGTACTTC.